Below, 20 T cell receptor beta chains from the same sample are listed, as sequenced in a study of T cells in Graves' hyperthyroidism and ophthalmopathy. RNA transcripts provided the source from which TCR beta CDR3 regions were amplified. The TCR CDR3 first-round RT-PCR relied on the HTBI primer set. A single record per CDR3 protein comes from TCRdb applying MiXCR to the multiplex PCR reads. The sample has around 280,000 distinct CDR3 sequences; about an eighth are singletons. Material: blood. The receptors were sampled from a woman aged 30 to 39 with Graves' hyperthyroidism that later progressed to Graves' ophthalmopathy.

This clonotype was picked up a small number of times. J is TRBJ2-5 and V is TRBV6-1; no reliable D call. The germline V and J ends were trimmed by 6 bases and 5 bases, with 19 bases remaining between them. Looked up from germline, CDR1 is MNHNS and CDR2 is SASEGT. The CDR3 runs 15 residues. The CDR3 coding sequence is TGTGCCAGCAGCCGGCCCAGCGTAGGGTGGGAGACCCAGTACTTC. Its protein product is CASSRPSVGWETQYF.

This clonotype was observed a handful of times. The gene calls are TRBV20-1 and TRBJ1-6; TRBD1 matches at 11 bases. The CDR3 spans 18 residues. The V gene end was trimmed by 6 bases and the J gene end by 6 bases; junction bases not matched to a gene: 16. Germline CDR1 and CDR2: DFQATT and SNEGSKA (reference sequence). The CDR3 region is CSARTGTGGWRGNSPLHF. As DNA, the CDR3 is TGCAGTGCGAGGACCGGGACAGGGGGTTGGAGGGGTAATTCACCCCTCCACTTT.

The chain has TRBV20-1 and TRBJ1-1; D not resolved. The CDR3 loop spans 13 amino acids. Looked up from germline, CDR1 is DFQATT and CDR2 is SNEGSKA (reference sequence). Trimming pared 0 bases from V and 6 bases from J, leaving 11 bases between. As DNA, the CDR3 is TGCAGTGCTAGAGACGAGGGAGGGCCTGAAGCTTTCTTT. It specifies CSARDEGGPEAFF.

This clonotype appeared many times. This chain links TRBV6-1 with TRBJ2-7; 7 bases map to TRBD1. V lost 3 bases to trimming and J lost 3 bases; unmatched junction nucleotides: 2. Per germline, CDR1 MNHNS and CDR2 SASEGT. The CDR3 loop spans 13 amino acids. The CDR3 DNA sequence: TGTGCCAGCAGTGACAGGGGGAGCTACGAGCAGTACTTC. It translates to CASSDRGSYEQYF.

This clonotype was seen ten or more times. The J gene is TRBJ2-7, the V gene TRBV20-1; D is uncertain. CDR3 length: 12 amino acids. CDR1 and CDR2 from the germline V gene are DFQATT and SNEGSKA (reference sequence). V lost 3 bases and J lost 2, with 8 bases in between. DNA for the CDR3: TGCAGTGCTAGGAGTCGGGCCTACGAGCAGTACTTC. Translation gives CSARSRAYEQYF.

This clonotype was counted at least ten times. This chain connects TRBV13 to TRBJ2-7; 11 bases are a match to TRBD2. V gave up 4 bases and J gave up 6 bases; unmatched junction bases: 8. The CDR3 sequence is 15 residues long. From germline, CDR1 is PRHDT and CDR2 FYEKMQ (reference sequence). CDR3 sequence: CASSSSSGRDGEQYF. Here the CDR3 DNA reads TGTGCCAGCAGCTCAAGTAGCGGGAGGGATGGCGAGCAGTACTTC.

Ten or more counts support this clonotype. CDR3 in amino acids: CSARGQPTLGGQFF. The CDR3 DNA reads TGCAGTGCTAGAGGGCAACCAACCCTAGGGGGGCAGTTCTTC. The V and J genes are TRBV20-1 and TRBJ2-1; D may be TRBD1 (6 bases). The germline V gene encodes CDR1 DFQATT and CDR2 SNEGSKA (reference sequence). V dropped 1 base and J dropped 12 bases, with 19 bases sitting between them. The CDR3 consists of 14 residues.

This clonotype has a count of ten or more. The rearrangement links TRBV28 to TRBJ2-3; TRBD2 matches 8 bases. In germline, CDR1 is MDHEN, CDR2 SYDVKM. CDR3 size: 12 residues. J gave up 9 bases and V 5 bases, and 4 bases lay outside the gene matches. Written as DNA, the CDR3 is TGTGCCAGCAGTCTAGGACTAGCAACGCAGTATTTT. It yields the protein CASSLGLATQYF.

This clonotype was detected many times. The chain couples TRBV2 to TRBJ2-7; 8 bases line up with TRBD2. The germline gives CDR1 SNHLY, CDR2 FYNNEI. Trimming took 4 bases from V and 4 from J; bases not matched to a gene: 9. The CDR3 is made up of 15 amino acids. The CDR3 here is CASSASGSDLYEQYF. CDR3 nucleotides: TGTGCCAGCAGTGCTAGCGGGTCCGATCTATACGAGCAGTACTTC.

In regard to this clonotype: A much larger clone sits a single nucleotide away, making a read error possible. The rearrangement uses TRBV28 and TRBJ2-5; D might be TRBD1 (6 bases). From germline, CDR1 is MDHEN and CDR2 SYDVKM. The CDR3 covers 13 residues. V was shortened by 6 bases and J by 2 bases, with 10 bases between the two germline ends. For the CDR3, the DNA is TGTGCCAGCAGACCTACAGGGCAAGAGACCCAGTACTTC. Protein product: CASRPTGQETQYF.

Only a few counts were recorded for this clonotype. At one end the junction does not follow the germline gene, possibly because of a read error. The CDR3 spells CASSEGWGLLTGELFF. CDR3 DNA: TGTGCCAGCAGTGAGGGGTGGGGTCTTCTCACCGGGGAGCTATTTTTT. The chain recombines TRBV6-1 with TRBJ2-2; D is possibly TRBD2 (5 bases). Germline V gene lookup returns CDR1 MNHNS and CDR2 SASEGT. The CDR3 length is 16 residues.

The chain employs TRBV29-1 and TRBJ2-1; D is uncertain. The ends were cut back, 1 base at V and 7 bases at J, with 8 bases in the middle. This CDR3 spans 12 amino acids. Germline lookup yields CDR1 SQVTM and CDR2 ANQGSEA. CDR3 in amino acids: CSVEVRLNEQFF. The DNA of the CDR3 is TGCAGCGTTGAAGTCCGACTGAATGAGCAGTTCTTC.

The sample holds many counts of this clonotype. This chain connects TRBV20-1 to TRBJ2-7; possible D gene TRBD1, 5 bases. The germline V and J ends were trimmed by 1 base and 5 bases, with 9 bases remaining between them. Germline V gene sequence: CDR1 DFQATT, CDR2 SNEGSKA (reference sequence). CDR3 size: 12 residues. CDR3 loop: CSARVQQDEQYF. The CDR3 DNA sequence: TGCAGTGCTAGAGTGCAACAGGACGAGCAGTACTTC.

This clonotype was found many times. V gene TRBV7-2 combines with J gene TRBJ2-3; D is unclear. CDR1 is SGHTA, CDR2 FQGNSA, per germline. This CDR3 is built from 14 residues. V dropped 0 bases and J dropped 2 bases, with 6 bases sitting between them. The CDR3 spells CASSLASFTDTQYF. The CDR3 DNA follows: TGTGCCAGCAGCTTAGCGTCTTTCACAGATACGCAGTATTTT.

This clonotype occurred many times. V is TRBV12-3 or TRBV12-4 and J is TRBJ1-1; D is possibly TRBD1 (6 bases). The ends were cut back, 3 bases at V and 1 base at J, with 15 bases in the middle. CDR3 length: 16 amino acids. The CDR3, as DNA: TGTGCCAGCAGTTTGGGGCGGTGGGGGGCGAACACTGAAGCTTTCTTT. Protein sequence: CASSLGRWGANTEAFF.

This clonotype was picked up many times. The chain joins TRBV4-3 to TRBJ1-5; D not certain. Germline CDR1 reads LGHNA; CDR2 reads YSLEER. The CDR3 is made up of 16 amino acids. V was shortened by 0 bases and J by 0 bases, with 9 bases between the two germline ends. The CDR3 DNA is TGCGCCAGCAGCCAAGATTTGCAAAATAGCAATCAGCCCCAGCATTTT. Residues: CASSQDLQNSNQPQHF.

This clonotype was detected many times. The chain combines TRBV7-8 with TRBJ1-6, with a tentative D call TRBD1 (5 bases). There are 14 residues in the CDR3. Between the trimmed V and J ends, which lost 5 bases and 7 bases, there was a span of 12 bases. Germline V gene sequence: CDR1 SGHVS, CDR2 FQNEAQ. The CDR3 loop is CASSAQGLNSPLHF. CDR3 bases: TGTGCCAGCAGCGCTCAGGGTCTCAATTCACCCCTCCACTTT.

Many counts were recorded for this clonotype. The genes are TRBV28 and TRBJ1-2; a weak D match, TRBD1 (5 bases). The germline V and J ends were trimmed by 5 bases and 7 bases, with 14 bases remaining between them. Germline V gives CDR1 MDHEN, CDR2 SYDVKM. The CDR3 contains 13 residues. As DNA, the CDR3 is TGTGCCAGCAGTGAAACTCTGAGGGGTGGCTACACCTTC. Amino acids: CASSETLRGGYTF.

This clonotype has just a few counts. This chain links TRBV15 with TRBJ2-1; 8 positions agree with TRBD2. With V trimmed by 5 bases and J by 4 bases, 16 bases remained unmatched. The germline V gene has CDR1 LNHNV and CDR2 YYDKDF (reference sequence). This CDR3 contains 18 residues. The CDR3 nucleotides are TGTGCCACCAGCCGGGAGGAGACGGGAGGGCCGGGGTACAATGAGCAGTTCTTC. Encoded protein: CATSREETGGPGYNEQFF.

This clonotype has at least ten counts. This chain uses TRBV6-1 with TRBJ2-5; 13 nucleotides line up with TRBD2. The CDR3 runs 15 residues. From germline, CDR1 is MNHNS and CDR2 SASEGT. Trimming took 6 bases from V and 4 from J; bases not matched to a gene: 5. CDR3 sequence: CASSPGLAGRETQYF. In DNA form, the CDR3 reads TGTGCCAGCAGCCCGGGACTAGCGGGACGAGAGACCCAGTACTTC.